This TCR beta chain was sequenced during a study of blood T cell repertoires in COVID-19. Trimming removed 4 bases from V and 1 base from J; junction bases left unmatched: 8. Per germline, CDR1 LGHDT and CDR2 YNNKEL (reference sequence). CDR3 length equals 16 residues. The repertoire was sequenced with immunoSEQ multiplex PCR; TCRdb's copy has only in-frame clones and lacks some. The data show around 300,000 clones, with around 87% seen just once and less than 2.5% held by the top ten. This TCR was sampled from a woman in her late teens or twenties who had recovered from COVID-19. This rearrangement joins TRBV3-1 (or the pseudogene TRBV3-2) to TRBJ2-5, with 8 bases lining up with TRBD2. The sample was PBMCs or T cells enriched from blood (not recorded which). In DNA, the CDR3 is TGTGCCAGCAGCCCCTCGAGCGGGGGACCCCAAGAGACCCAGTACTTC. This sequence encodes CASSPSSGGPQETQYF.